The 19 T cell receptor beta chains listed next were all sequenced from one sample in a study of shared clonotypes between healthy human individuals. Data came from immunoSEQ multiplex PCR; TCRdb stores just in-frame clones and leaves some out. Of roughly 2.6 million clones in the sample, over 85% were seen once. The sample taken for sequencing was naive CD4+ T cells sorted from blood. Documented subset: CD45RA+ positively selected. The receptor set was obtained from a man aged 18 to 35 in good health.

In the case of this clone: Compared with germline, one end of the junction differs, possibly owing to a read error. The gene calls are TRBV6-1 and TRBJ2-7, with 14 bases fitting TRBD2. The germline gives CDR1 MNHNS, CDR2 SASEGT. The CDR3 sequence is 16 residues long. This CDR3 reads CASREGTSGSRYEQYF. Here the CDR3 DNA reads TGTGCCAGCAGAGAAGGGACTAGCGGGAGTCGGTACGAGCAGTACTTC.

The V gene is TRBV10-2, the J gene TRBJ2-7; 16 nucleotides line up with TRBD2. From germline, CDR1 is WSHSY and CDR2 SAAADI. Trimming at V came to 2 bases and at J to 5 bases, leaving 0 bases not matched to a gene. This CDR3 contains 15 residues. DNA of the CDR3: TGCGCCAGCAGTGAGGGGACTAGCGGGAGGGACGAGCAGTACTTC. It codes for CASSEGTSGRDEQYF.

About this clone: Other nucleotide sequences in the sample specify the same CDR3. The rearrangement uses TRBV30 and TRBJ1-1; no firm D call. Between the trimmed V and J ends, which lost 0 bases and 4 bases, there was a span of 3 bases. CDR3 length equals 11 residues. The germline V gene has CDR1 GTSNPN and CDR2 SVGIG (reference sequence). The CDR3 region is CAWSVLTEAFF. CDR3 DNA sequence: TGTGCCTGGAGTGTACTCACTGAAGCTTTCTTT.

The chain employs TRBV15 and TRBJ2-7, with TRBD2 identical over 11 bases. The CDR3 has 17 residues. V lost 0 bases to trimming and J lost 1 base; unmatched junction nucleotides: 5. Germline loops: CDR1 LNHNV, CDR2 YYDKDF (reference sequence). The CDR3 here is CATSRDWLAGGSYEQYF. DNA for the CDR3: TGTGCCACCAGCAGAGATTGGCTAGCGGGGGGTTCCTACGAGCAGTACTTC.

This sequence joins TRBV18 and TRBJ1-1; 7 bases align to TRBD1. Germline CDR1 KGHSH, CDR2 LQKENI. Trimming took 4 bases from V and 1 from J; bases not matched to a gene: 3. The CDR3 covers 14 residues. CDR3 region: CASSRDSGNTEAFF. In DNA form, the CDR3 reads TGTGCCAGCTCACGGGACAGCGGGAACACTGAAGCTTTCTTT.

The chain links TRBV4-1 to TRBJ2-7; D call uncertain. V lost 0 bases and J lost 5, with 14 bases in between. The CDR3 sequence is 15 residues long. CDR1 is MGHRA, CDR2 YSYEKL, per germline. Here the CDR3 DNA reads TGCGCCAGCAGCCAAGATTATCCGATTTTCCACGAGCAGTACTTC. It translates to CASSQDYPIFHEQYF.

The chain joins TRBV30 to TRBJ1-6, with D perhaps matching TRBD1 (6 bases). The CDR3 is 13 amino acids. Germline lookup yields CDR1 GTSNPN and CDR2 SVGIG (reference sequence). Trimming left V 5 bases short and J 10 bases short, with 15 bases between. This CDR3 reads CAWGTRGDSPLHF. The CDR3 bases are TGTGCCTGGGGTACCAGGGGTGACTCACCCCTCCACTTT.

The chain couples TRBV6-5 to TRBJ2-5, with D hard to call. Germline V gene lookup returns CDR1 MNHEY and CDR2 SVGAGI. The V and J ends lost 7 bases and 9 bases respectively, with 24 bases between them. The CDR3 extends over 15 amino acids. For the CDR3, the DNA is TGTGCCAGCACCCAAAACGTGAATTTCGCGAGGCCCCAGTACTTC. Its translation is CASTQNVNFARPQYF.

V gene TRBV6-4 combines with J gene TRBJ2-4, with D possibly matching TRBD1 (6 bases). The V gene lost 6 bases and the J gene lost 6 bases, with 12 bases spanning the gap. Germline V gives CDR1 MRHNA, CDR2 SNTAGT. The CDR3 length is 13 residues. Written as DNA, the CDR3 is TGTGCCAGCAGGGTCGGGACAACAAACATTCAGTACTTC. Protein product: CASRVGTTNIQYF.

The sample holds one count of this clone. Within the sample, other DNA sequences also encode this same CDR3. The CDR3 spells CASSLTASTDTQYF. CDR3 DNA: TGTGCCAGCAGCTTAACAGCGAGTACAGATACGCAGTATTTT. This chain uses TRBV7-9 with TRBJ2-3, with no clear D. The CDR3 is made up of 14 amino acids. Trimming removed 2 bases from V and 3 bases from J, with 9 bases in between. Germline V CDR1 and CDR2: SEHNR, FQNEAQ (reference sequence).

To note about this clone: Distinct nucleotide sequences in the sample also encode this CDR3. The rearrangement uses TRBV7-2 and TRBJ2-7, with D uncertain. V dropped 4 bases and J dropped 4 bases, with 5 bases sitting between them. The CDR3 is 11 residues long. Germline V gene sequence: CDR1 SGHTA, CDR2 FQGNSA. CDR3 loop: CASSSVYEQYF. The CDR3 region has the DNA TGTGCCAGCAGCTCTGTGTACGAGCAGTACTTC. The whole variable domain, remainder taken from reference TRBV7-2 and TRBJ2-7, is GAGVSQSPSNKVTEKGKDVELRCDPISGHTALYWYRQSLGQGLEFLIYFQGNSAPDKSGLPSDRFSAERTGGSVSTLTIQRTQQEDSAVYLCASSSVYEQYFGPGTRLTVT.

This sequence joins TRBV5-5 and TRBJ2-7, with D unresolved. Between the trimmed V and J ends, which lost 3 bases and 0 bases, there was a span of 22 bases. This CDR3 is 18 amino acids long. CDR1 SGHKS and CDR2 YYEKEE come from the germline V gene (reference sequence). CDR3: CASSYGEPRGRSSYEQYF. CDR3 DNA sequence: TGTGCCAGCAGCTACGGTGAGCCCCGAGGACGTAGCTCCTACGAGCAGTACTTC.

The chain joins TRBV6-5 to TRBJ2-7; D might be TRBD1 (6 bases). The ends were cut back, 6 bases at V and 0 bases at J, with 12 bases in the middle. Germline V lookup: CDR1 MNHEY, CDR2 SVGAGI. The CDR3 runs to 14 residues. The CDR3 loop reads CASRVQGLSYEQYF. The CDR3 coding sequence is TGTGCCAGCAGGGTACAGGGCCTCTCCTACGAGCAGTACTTC.

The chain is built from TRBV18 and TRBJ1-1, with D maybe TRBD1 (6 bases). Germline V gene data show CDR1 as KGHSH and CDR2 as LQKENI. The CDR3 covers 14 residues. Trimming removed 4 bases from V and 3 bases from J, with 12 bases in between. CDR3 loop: CASSQQSGDTEAFF. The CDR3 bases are TGTGCCAGCTCACAGCAATCAGGGGACACTGAAGCTTTCTTT.

CDR3 loop: CASSLRGARGLPGANVLTF. DNA of the CDR3: TGTGCCAGCAGCTTAAGGGGGGCCAGGGGGCTCCCTGGGGCCAACGTCCTGACTTTC. The V gene is TRBV11-2, the J gene TRBJ2-6; 8 positions agree with TRBD1. The CDR3 covers 19 residues. With 2 bases clipped from V and 2 bases from J, the junction kept 11 bases outside the gene matches. The V gene's germline CDR1 is SGHAT and CDR2 FQNNGV.

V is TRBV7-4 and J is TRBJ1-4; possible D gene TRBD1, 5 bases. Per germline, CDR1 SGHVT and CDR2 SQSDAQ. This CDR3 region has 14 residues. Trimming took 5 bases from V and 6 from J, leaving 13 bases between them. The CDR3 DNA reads TGTGCCAGCAGCCTCAGACAGCTGGATGAAAAACTGTTTTTT. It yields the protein CASSLRQLDEKLFF.

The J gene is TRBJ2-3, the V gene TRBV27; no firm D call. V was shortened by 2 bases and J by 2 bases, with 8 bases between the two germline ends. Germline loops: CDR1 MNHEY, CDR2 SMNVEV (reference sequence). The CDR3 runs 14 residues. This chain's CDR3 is CASSLGLPTDTQYF. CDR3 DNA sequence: TGTGCCAGCAGTTTAGGGTTACCCACAGATACGCAGTATTTT.

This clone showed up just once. CDR3 sequence (DNA): TGTGCCAGCAGGGCTAGCGGGAGGGCCGCGGCAGGCGAGCAGTACTTC. This translates into CASRASGRAAAGEQYF. The gene calls are TRBV2 and TRBJ2-7; 12 bases are shared with TRBD2. The CDR3 is 16 amino acids. In germline, CDR1 is SNHLY, CDR2 FYNNEI. Unmatched junction bases numbered 12, after V lost 6 bases and J lost 6 bases.

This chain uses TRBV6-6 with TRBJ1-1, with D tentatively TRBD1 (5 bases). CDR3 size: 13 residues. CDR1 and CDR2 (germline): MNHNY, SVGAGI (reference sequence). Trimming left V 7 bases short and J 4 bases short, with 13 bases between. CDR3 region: CASTPQGSTEAFF. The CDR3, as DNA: TGTGCCAGCACTCCCCAGGGATCCACTGAAGCTTTCTTT.